The next 13 T cell receptor beta chains were all read from a single sample in a study of response to subunit inactivated influenza vaccine. From the RT-PCR reads, TCRdb called clonotypes with MiXCR, one entry per CDR3 protein. The table includes about 520,000 distinct CDR3 sequences, approximately 7.7% detected once. The specimen comprised PBMCs from blood, sampled less than 25 months after vaccination. The receptors were sampled from a man aged 50-75 years who received an inactivated influenza vaccine.

This rearrangement joins TRBV29-1 to TRBJ2-2, with D possibly being TRBD1 (5 bases). This CDR3 spans 15 amino acids. V gave up 6 bases and J gave up 1 base, with 15 bases separating them. Germline CDR1 reads SQVTM; CDR2 reads ANQGSEA. The CDR3 reads CSVLNRTGNTGELFF. The CDR3 DNA follows: TGCAGCGTATTAAACAGGACCGGGAACACCGGGGAGCTGTTTTTT.

The sample holds a few counts of this clonotype. The chain carries TRBV3-1 and TRBJ2-7; 9 bases are shared with TRBD1. V trimming: 7 bases; J trimming: 3 bases; junction bases outside the gene matches: 1. Per germline, CDR1 LGHDT and CDR2 YNNKEL (reference sequence). The CDR3 loop spans 12 amino acids. The CDR3 loop reads CASTGQGYEQYF. Here the CDR3 DNA reads TGTGCCAGCACGGGACAGGGCTACGAGCAGTACTTC.

This chain uses TRBV4-1 with TRBJ2-1, with 9 nucleotides matching TRBD1. CDR1 is MGHRA and CDR2 is YSYEKL in the germline V gene. V lost 8 bases, J lost 9 bases, and 5 bases stayed unmatched. The CDR3 length is 12 residues. The CDR3 loop reads CASRDREREQFF. The CDR3 region has the DNA TGCGCCAGCCGGGACAGGGAGCGTGAGCAGTTCTTC.

This clonotype was counted many times. The V and J genes are TRBV7-2 and TRBJ2-7; 9 bases are shared with TRBD1. Per germline, CDR1 SGHTA and CDR2 FQGNSA. V was pared by 5 bases and J by 1 base, with 3 bases of the junction left unmatched. The CDR3 is 14 amino acids. CDR3 amino acids: CASSDGTGSYEQYF. CDR3 in DNA: TGTGCCAGCAGCGACGGGACAGGGTCCTACGAGCAGTACTTC. Supplemented by reference TRBV7-2 and TRBJ2-7, the full variable domain reads GAGVSQSPSNKVTEKGKDVELRCDPISGHTALYWYRQSLGQGLEFLIYFQGNSAPDKSGLPSDRFSAERTGGSVSTLTIQRTQQEDSAVYLCASSDGTGSYEQYFGPGTRLTVT.

This clonotype occurred a few times. The V gene is TRBV7-9, the J gene TRBJ2-7; D might be TRBD2 (6 bases). V was shortened by 6 bases and J by 6 bases, with 15 bases between the two germline ends. Per germline, CDR1 SEHNR and CDR2 FQNEAQ (reference sequence). CDR3 length equals 13 residues. The CDR3 region has the DNA TGTGCCAGCAGAAGGGACTTGCCAGGCGAGCAGTACTTC. As protein: CASRRDLPGEQYF.

This clonotype was detected ten times or more. The V and J genes are TRBV3-1 and TRBJ2-1; 7 positions agree with TRBD2. Germline V gene lookup returns CDR1 LGHDT and CDR2 YNNKEL (reference sequence). The CDR3 loop spans 18 amino acids. V lost 1 base to trimming and J lost 1 base; unmatched junction nucleotides: 10. This CDR3 reads CASSQVASGRWSYNEQFF. The CDR3, as DNA: TGTGCCAGCAGCCAAGTGGCTAGCGGACGGTGGTCCTACAATGAGCAGTTCTTC.

There are a few counts of this clonotype. The gene calls are TRBV7-9 and TRBJ2-5; a possible D gene is TRBD2 (7 bases). V lost 1 base, J lost 4 bases, and 16 bases lay in between. The CDR3 has 16 residues. Germline V gives CDR1 SEHNR, CDR2 FQNEAQ (reference sequence). The CDR3 loop reads CASSLGYGGLGETQYF. CDR3 nucleotides: TGTGCCAGCAGCTTAGGATACGGGGGGCTAGGAGAGACCCAGTACTTC.

The chain joins TRBV6-1 to TRBJ1-2; 7 nucleotides line up with TRBD1. The CDR3 runs to 14 residues. Germline CDR1 and CDR2: MNHNS and SASEGT. V trimming: 5 bases; J trimming: 6 bases; junction bases outside the gene matches: 9. This chain's CDR3 is CASSPGQAGNGYTF. DNA of the CDR3: TGTGCCAGCAGTCCCGGACAGGCCGGGAATGGCTACACCTTC.

This clonotype was seen a few times. The chain is built from TRBV7-2 and TRBJ2-1; 7 nucleotides match TRBD1. V was pared by 3 bases and J by 4 bases, with 9 bases of the junction left unmatched. Germline CDR1 is SGHTA and CDR2 is FQGNSA. This CDR3 is built from 16 residues. CDR3 sequence (DNA): TGTGCCAGCAGCTTCCTGGGACAGCATCGTTACAATGAGCAGTTCTTC. It translates to CASSFLGQHRYNEQFF.

This clonotype has at least ten counts. The chain links TRBV12-3 or TRBV12-4 to TRBJ1-5; 8 bases align to TRBD1. The CDR3 is made up of 16 amino acids. Trimming removed 4 bases from V and 0 bases from J; junction bases left unmatched: 5. CDR3 protein: CASSSWTGYSNQPQHF. CDR3 coding DNA: TGTGCCAGCAGTTCGTGGACAGGGTATAGCAATCAGCCCCAGCATTTT.

This clonotype was seen many times. The genes are TRBV28 and TRBJ2-7, with a possible D match to TRBD1 (6 bases). Germline CDR1 is MDHEN and CDR2 is SYDVKM. The CDR3 is 14 amino acids. The V end lost 3 bases, the J end lost 2 bases, and 11 bases lay between the germline ends. The CDR3 loop is CASSLSTGTYEQYF. The CDR3 DNA reads as TGTGCCAGCAGTTTGTCGACAGGAACCTACGAGCAGTACTTC.

The sample holds many counts of this clonotype. This chain joins TRBV12-3 or TRBV12-4 and TRBJ1-1, with D tentatively TRBD1 (5 bases). Trimming took 3 bases from V and 1 from J, leaving 6 bases between them. The CDR3 is made up of 13 amino acids. The CDR3 is CASSFGGNTEAFF. In nucleotides, the CDR3 is TGTGCCAGCAGTTTTGGGGGGAACACTGAAGCTTTCTTT.

The J gene is TRBJ2-7, the V gene TRBV4-3; 9 nucleotides agree with TRBD1. Germline V gene data show CDR1 as LGHNA and CDR2 as YSLEER. This CDR3 is built from 20 residues. After removal of 0 bases from V and 2 bases from J, the junction contained 17 bases not matched to a gene. The CDR3: CASSQDHLRDRASWTYEQYF. CDR3 coding DNA: TGCGCCAGCAGCCAAGACCACCTCCGGGACAGGGCCTCCTGGACCTACGAGCAGTACTTC.